What follows are 21 T cell receptor beta chains derived from one specimen sequenced in a study of a mutant IDH1 vaccine in newly diagnosed glioma. The time point here: week 23, last vaccination. Topical imiquimod accompanied each vaccine dose, which consisted of 300 ug of mutant IDH1 20-mer peptide. The repertoire was sequenced with immunoSEQ multiplex PCR; TCRdb's copy has only in-frame clones and lacks some. This table has around 78,000 clones, about 82% appearing once. Their antigen targets remain unknown. Sequenced material: PBMCs, taken from a glioma patient whose treatment included an IDH1 peptide vaccine. Every receptor here comes from a man aged 30-40 years with glioma. Some clones in this sample may be carry-over from other donors' samples.

CDR3 nucleotides: TGTGCCAGCCAGATTAAGGACAATTCCTACGAGCAGTACTTC. Encoded protein: CASQIKDNSYEQYF. The chain combines TRBV11-1 with TRBJ2-7; possibly TRBD1 for D (5 bases). The CDR3 covers 14 residues. The germline V gene has CDR1 SGHAT and CDR2 FQDESV (reference sequence). V lost 8 bases and J 1 base, leaving 15 bases between the germline ends.

The chain carries TRBV4-2 and TRBJ1-1; D call uncertain. Trimming pared 1 base from V and 1 base from J, leaving 10 bases between. The CDR3 has 15 amino acids. Germline CDR1 LGHNA, CDR2 YNFKEQ. CDR3 DNA: TGTGCCAGCAGCCAAGGGGTTGAGGGGAACACTGAAGCTTTCTTT. It specifies CASSQGVEGNTEAFF.

This clone showed up just a few times. This rearrangement joins TRBV2 to TRBJ1-2; D may be TRBD1 (5 bases). The CDR3 runs to 12 residues. The V end was cut by 6 bases, the J end by 5 bases, with 10 bases between. Germline V gene data show CDR1 as SNHLY and CDR2 as FYNNEI. CDR3 region: CASSSPGYGYTF. The CDR3 DNA sequence: TGTGCCAGCAGCTCCCCAGGGTATGGCTACACCTTC.

This clone has a handful of counts. The V call is TRBV6-6, the J call TRBJ1-1, with no clear D. CDR3 size: 12 residues. V gave up 2 bases and J gave up 1 base, with 2 bases separating them. Germline V gene sequence: CDR1 MNHNY, CDR2 SVGAGI (reference sequence). The CDR3 bases are TGTGCCAGCAGTTACCCGAACACTGAAGCTTTCTTT. It specifies CASSYPNTEAFF.

This clone was seen a handful of times. The chain employs TRBV29-1 and TRBJ1-4; D is perhaps TRBD1 (5 bases). Germline assignment: CDR1 SQVTM and CDR2 ANQGSEA. The V end lost 3 bases, the J end lost 6 bases, and 11 bases lay between the germline ends. This CDR3 contains 13 residues. CDR3 protein: CSVDGAGYEKLFF. The CDR3 DNA reads TGCAGCGTTGATGGGGCGGGTTATGAAAAACTGTTTTTT.

This clone was recorded once. The chain recombines TRBV14 with TRBJ2-3; D is undetermined. The CDR3 length is 14 residues. The germline V and J ends were trimmed by 0 bases and 1 base, with 5 bases remaining between them. Germline CDR1 reads SGHDN; CDR2 reads FVKESK. For the CDR3, the DNA is TGTGCCAGCAGCCAAGACCTAGGCACAGATACGCAGTATTTT. Encoded protein: CASSQDLGTDTQYF.

The V and J genes are TRBV4-1 and TRBJ2-3, with 10 bases that match TRBD2. The CDR3 has 20 amino acids. Germline CDR1 MGHRA, CDR2 YSYEKL. J gave up 0 bases and V 1 base, and 13 bases lay outside the gene matches. CDR3 DNA sequence: TGCGCCAGCAGCCAAGTGGCCAGCGGGGGGGCCATCGCTAGCACAGATACGCAGTATTTT. Encoded protein: CASSQVASGGAIASTDTQYF.

The chain uses TRBV5-1 and TRBJ2-5; TRBD2 aligns across 7 bases. V lost 2 bases and J lost 3; bases outside the gene matches: 4. Germline CDR1 and CDR2: SGHRS and YFSETQ. The CDR3 is made up of 14 amino acids. Here the CDR3 DNA reads TGCGCCAGCAGCTTAGGCGGGGGTGAAGAGACCCAGTACTTC. Amino acid sequence: CASSLGGGEETQYF.

The V call is TRBV6-5, the J call TRBJ2-7; TRBD1 matches at 9 bases. The CDR3 is 15 amino acids. The V gene end was trimmed by 5 bases and the J gene end by 5 bases; junction bases not matched to a gene: 10. Germline CDR1 reads MNHEY; CDR2 reads SVGAGI. The CDR3 is CASSGTGTGFDEQYF. The CDR3 nucleotides read TGTGCCAGCAGTGGGACCGGGACAGGGTTTGACGAGCAGTACTTC.

This clone was seen a single time. This chain links TRBV7-2 with TRBJ2-6; D gene unclear. CDR3 length: 14 amino acids. Trimming removed 6 bases at V and 2 bases at J, with 8 bases between. Germline-derived CDR1 and CDR2 are SGHTA and FQGNSA. CDR3 region: CASSTQAGANVLTF. The DNA for the CDR3 is TGTGCCAGCAGTACACAAGCTGGGGCCAACGTCCTGACTTTC.

The V gene is TRBV7-2, the J gene TRBJ1-3; 10 nucleotides agree with TRBD1. The length of the CDR3 is 17 residues. J was trimmed by 0 bases and V by 4 bases; bases with no gene match: 6. Germline CDR1 is SGHTA and CDR2 is FQGNSA. This CDR3 is CASSSGTGVLSGNTIYF. The CDR3 DNA reads TGTGCCAGCAGCTCCGGGACAGGGGTGCTCTCTGGAAACACCATATATTTT.

The genes are TRBV2 and TRBJ1-2; D is unresolved. Germline lookup yields CDR1 SNHLY and CDR2 FYNNEI. The CDR3 has 18 residues. With 7 bases removed from V and 0 bases from J, the gap between germline ends came to 24 bases. As DNA, the CDR3 is TGTGCCAGCAATCTAAACCGTGCGGCCGGAGAAGCTAACTATGGCTACACCTTC. This gives the protein CASNLNRAAGEANYGYTF.

CDR3 coding DNA: TGTGCCTGGAGTGTAAGGGAGCAAGAGACCCAGTACTTC. This codes for CAWSVREQETQYF. This chain joins TRBV30 and TRBJ2-5, with D possibly TRBD2 on 5 matching bases. From germline, CDR1 is GTSNPN and CDR2 SVGIG (reference sequence). The CDR3 extends over 13 amino acids. Between the trimmed V and J ends, which lost 0 bases and 2 bases, there was a span of 7 bases.

This clone was seen once. The J gene is TRBJ2-1, the V gene TRBV29-1; D unresolved. The V end was cut by 1 base, the J end by 0 bases, with 10 bases between. Germline V gives CDR1 SQVTM, CDR2 ANQGSEA. The CDR3 extends over 15 amino acids. CDR3 protein: CSVEGARRSYNEQFF. In DNA, the CDR3 is TGCAGCGTTGAAGGGGCGCGGCGCTCCTACAATGAGCAGTTCTTC.

The chain links TRBV18 to TRBJ2-1; TRBD2 agrees at 7 bases. This CDR3 has 17 residues. V lost 3 bases and J lost 7; bases outside the gene matches: 15. The V gene's germline CDR1 is KGHSH and CDR2 LQKENI. The CDR3 DNA is TGTGCCAGCTCACCTAGACTAGCCCATTCAAAGGGGAATGAGCAGTTCTTC. Its translation: CASSPRLAHSKGNEQFF.

The V call is TRBV4-1, the J call TRBJ1-5; D remains ambiguous. The CDR3 length is 15 residues. V was shortened by 1 base and J by 0 bases, with 7 bases between the two germline ends. CDR1 is MGHRA, CDR2 YSYEKL, per germline. The CDR3 is CASSQVSNSNQPQHF. The CDR3 region has the DNA TGCGCCAGCAGCCAAGTGTCTAATAGCAATCAGCCCCAGCATTTT.

The rearrangement links TRBV10-2 to TRBJ1-5; D perhaps matches TRBD1 (5 bases). Looked up from germline, CDR1 is WSHSY and CDR2 is SAAADI. The CDR3 runs to 17 residues. V was trimmed by 3 bases and J by 0 bases, leaving 15 bases between them. This chain's CDR3 is CASSDVRGPISNQPQHF. Written as DNA, the CDR3 is TGCGCCAGCAGTGACGTCCGGGGCCCTATTAGCAATCAGCCCCAGCATTTT.

Details on this clone: One junction end disagrees with the germline gene, perhaps due to a read error. Other DNA sequences of this sample code for an identical CDR3. This chain connects TRBV5-5 to TRBJ1-2; D is perhaps TRBD1 (6 bases). Germline CDR1 reads SGHKS; CDR2 reads YYEKEE (reference sequence). This CDR3 is 14 amino acids long. CDR3 DNA: TGCGCCAGCAGCCCGGGACATCCGAACTATGGCTACACCTTC. This translates into CASSPGHPNYGYTF.

The chain employs TRBV18 and TRBJ1-2; D is uncertain. This CDR3 spans 14 amino acids. Trimming took 2 bases from V and 2 from J, leaving 9 bases between them. From germline, CDR1 is KGHSH and CDR2 LQKENI. Here the CDR3 reads CASSPERRNYGYTF. In nucleotides, the CDR3 is TGTGCCAGCTCACCAGAAAGGAGGAACTATGGCTACACCTTC. Combining the CDR3 with reference TRBV18 and TRBJ1-2 gives the whole variable domain NAGVMQNPRHLVRRRGQEARLRCSPMKGHSHVYWYRQLPEEGLKFMVYLQKENIIDESGMPKERFSAEFPKEGPSILRIQQVVRGDSAAYFCASSPERRNYGYTFGSGTRLTVV.

V is TRBV9 and J is TRBJ2-3; 7 bases fit TRBD2. V was clipped by 4 bases and J by 8 bases; unmatched bases: 19. This CDR3 is 17 amino acids long. Germline CDR1 SGDLS, CDR2 YYNGEE. CDR3 bases: TGTGCCAGCAGCCCCCGGTGGGCGGGAGTGGGTGGAGGTACGCAGTATTTT. It specifies CASSPRWAGVGGGTQYF.

This chain links TRBV7-9 with TRBJ1-6; no clear D. CDR3 length equals 13 residues. CDR1 and CDR2 from the germline V gene are SEHNR and FQNEAQ (reference sequence). Between the trimmed V and J ends, which lost 5 bases and 9 bases, there was a span of 11 bases. The CDR3 region is CASSPRASSPLHF. The CDR3 region has the DNA TGTGCCAGCAGCCCCAGAGCGAGTTCACCCCTCCACTTT.